This is a list of T cell receptor beta chains from one sample in a study of blood T cell repertoires in COVID-19. The table came from immunoSEQ multiplex PCR; TCRdb's copy has only in-frame clones and leaves some out. The sample lists about half a million clones, less than 90% seen once, with under 9.5% in the top ten. The sample taken for sequencing was PBMCs or T cells enriched from blood (not recorded which). Receptors were obtained from a woman between 55 and 75 years old who had recovered from COVID-19. CDR3s include the opening cysteine and the closing phenylalanine or tryptophan. A D gene is named only where the DNA matches it firmly. The size of a clone is reported for some rows only, either as once, few or many, or as a class for expanded clones.

size	J	D	V	DNA	CDR3
.	TRBJ2-1	TRBD1	TRBV7-7	TGTGCCAGCAGCCGAGACAGGGACAATGAGCAGTTCTTC	CASSRDRDNEQFF
.	TRBJ1-2	.	TRBV30	TGTGCCTGGAGTTGGGGCCCGACAGGCTATGGCTACACCTTC	CAWSWGPTGYGYTF
.	TRBJ1-1	TRBD1	TRBV7-2	TGTGCCAGCAGCTTAGGCCAGGGGGACACTGAAGCTTTCTTT	CASSLGQGDTEAFF
once	TRBJ1-5	TRBD1	TRBV6-5	TGTGCCAGCAGCTTAGGACAGGCTCGCGGTCAGCCCCAGCATTTT	CASSLGQARGQPQHF
.	TRBJ1-5	TRBD1	TRBV5-1	TGCGCCAGCAGCCCGGACAGGGGAGGTCAGCCCCAGCATTTT	CASSPDRGGQPQHF
.	TRBJ1-2	TRBD1	TRBV3-1/TRBV3-2	TGTGCCAGCAGCCAAAACGATCTAGGGACAGGGAATGGCTACACCTTC	CASSQNDLGTGNGYTF
.	TRBJ1-4	.	TRBV25-1	TGTGCCAGCAGGGGAGCAACTAATGAAAAACTGTTTTTT	CASRGATNEKLFF
once	TRBJ1-3	.	TRBV9	TGTGCCAGCAGCGTAGACAGCACTGGAAACACCATATATTTT	CASSVDSTGNTIYF
.	TRBJ2-3	TRBD2	TRBV7-2	TGTGCCAGCAGCTTTACCCCTAGCGGGGGGGTGGATACGCAGTATTTT	CASSFTPSGGVDTQYF
.	TRBJ1-3	TRBD1	TRBV7-9	TGTGCCAGCAGCCCCGGACAGGGGGAAGGAAACACCATATATTTT	CASSPGQGEGNTIYF
once	TRBJ2-3	.	TRBV6-5	TGTGCCAGCAGGACGGACTACACAGATACGCAGTATTTT	CASRTDYTDTQYF
.	TRBJ2-5	.	TRBV24-1	TGTGCCACCAGTGATTTGCCCCATGAGACCCAGTACTTC	CATSDLPHETQYF
few	TRBJ1-2	.	TRBV7-6	TGTGCCAGCAGCTTAGCCGGGGGTGCGAGTGGCTACACCTTC	CASSLAGGASGYTF
.	TRBJ1-5	.	TRBV4-1	TGCGCCAGCACCCGGGAGGGGGGCCTCAATCAGCCCCAGCATTTT	CASTREGGLNQPQHF
.	TRBJ2-3	.	TRBV7-2	TGTGCCAGCAGGACGGAGGGAGGGGGGTTCACAGATACGCAGTATTTT	CASRTEGGGFTDTQYF
.	TRBJ2-7	TRBD2	TRBV12-5	TGTGCTAGTGGTTTGGCAGGACTAGCGGGGGGTCGATCCTACGAGCAGTACTTC	CASGLAGLAGGRSYEQYF
.	TRBJ1-6	TRBD1	TRBV19	TGTGCCAGTAGTATCCCATACAGAACAGGGGAAGGTTCACCCCTCCACTTT	CASSIPYRTGEGSPLHF
few	TRBJ2-7	TRBD2	TRBV5-1	TGCGCCAGCAGCTTGGAAGCGGGGTCCTACGAGCAGTACTTC	CASSLEAGSYEQYF
.	TRBJ2-5	.	TRBV5-5	TGTGCCAGCAGCTTGGGAGGGGGTAACCAAGAGACCCAGTACTTC	CASSLGGGNQETQYF
.	TRBJ1-4	.	TRBV7-8	TGTGCCAGCAGCTCTAGGGGTGACGAAAAACTGTTTTTT	CASSSRGDEKLFF
.	TRBJ1-5	.	TRBV23-1	TGCGCCAGCAGTCAAGGGGAGGGACGTCAAAATCAGCCCCAGCATTTT	CASSQGEGRQNQPQHF
.	TRBJ2-2	TRBD1	TRBV11-3	TGTGCCAGCAGCCCCCGACAGGGGTTCACCGGGGAGCTGTTTTTT	CASSPRQGFTGELFF
.	TRBJ1-4	.	TRBV6-5	TGTGCCAGCAGCCCAGGAATTAATGAAAAACTGTTTTTT	CASSPGINEKLFF
.	TRBJ2-5	TRBD1	TRBV5-1	TGCGCCAGCAGCGCCCCCCGGGACAGGGGGATCGAGACCCAGTACTTC	CASSAPRDRGIETQYF
.	TRBJ2-7	TRBD2	TRBV7-2	TGTGCCAGCAGCTTTAGCGGGGGCCCTTCCTACGAGCAGTACTTC	CASSFSGGPSYEQYF
.	TRBJ2-3	TRBD2	TRBV19	TGTGCCAGTAGATTTCGACCCGGGGGGACAGATACGCAGTATTTT	CASRFRPGGTDTQYF
.	TRBJ2-3	TRBD2	TRBV18	TGTGCCAGCTCACGAGCGGGGGCCCAGGGAGATACGCAGTATTTT	CASSRAGAQGDTQYF
.	TRBJ1-3	TRBD1	TRBV5-1	TGCGCCAGCAGCTTGGCCCGAGGGACAGGGTTCGGAAACACCATATATTTT	CASSLARGTGFGNTIYF
.	TRBJ2-3	TRBD2	TRBV19	TGTGCCAGCTGGAACGGGGGGGACACAGATACGCAGTATTTT	CASWNGGDTDTQYF
.	TRBJ2-3	TRBD2	TRBV7-2	TGTGCCAGCAGCTCCTCGGGACTAGCGACGCAGTATTTT	CASSSSGLATQYF
.	TRBJ1-3	.	TRBV29-1	TGCAGCGTTGCGTCCTCCCCTGGAAACACCATATATTTT	CSVASSPGNTIYF
few	TRBJ1-5	.	TRBV29-1	TGCAGCGTCAAGGGGGACGCAAGGGACAATCAGCCCCAGCATTTT	CSVKGDARDNQPQHF
.	TRBJ1-5	TRBD1	TRBV19	TGTGCCAGTAGTATAGCCGGAGGACAGGGTACGAATCAGCCCCAGCATTTT	CASSIAGGQGTNQPQHF
.	TRBJ1-2	.	TRBV5-1	TGCGCCAGCAGCTTGGGACAGAACTCGCCCCCCGGCTACACCTTC	CASSLGQNSPPGYTF
.	TRBJ1-3	.	TRBV7-2	TGTGCCAGCAGCTTAGCAGTCAGGGGAAGTAGGGGAAACACCATATATTTT	CASSLAVRGSRGNTIYF
.	TRBJ1-5	TRBD1	TRBV2	TGTGCCAGCAGTGGACAGGGGGCAGGCAATCAGCCCCAGCATTTT	CASSGQGAGNQPQHF
.	TRBJ1-2	TRBD1	TRBV5-1	TGCGCCAGCAGCCCGACCGGGACAGGGGATACCTTTGGCTACACCTTC	CASSPTGTGDTFGYTF
.	TRBJ2-7	.	TRBV7-9	TGTGCCAGCAGCCAGGACAGCTACGAGCAGTACTTC	CASSQDSYEQYF
few	TRBJ2-5	.	TRBV9	TGTGCCAGCAGCCCCCCCAGCCAAGAGACCCAGTACTTC	CASSPPSQETQYF
.	TRBJ2-2	TRBD1	TRBV6-5	TGTGCCATCAGACGGACAGGGTCTTTAACCGGGGAGCTGTTTTTT	CAIRRTGSLTGELFF
.	TRBJ2-1	.	TRBV19	TGTGCCAGTAGTATCGTTACAGTTAGCTCCTACAATGAGCAGTTCTTC	CASSIVTVSSYNEQFF
.	TRBJ2-7	TRBD2	TRBV10-3	TGTGCCATCACCCAGGGACTATACTACGAGCAGTACTTC	CAITQGLYYEQYF
.	TRBJ1-4	TRBD1	TRBV2	TGTGCCAGCAGACGGACAGGCAATGAAAAACTGTTTTTT	CASRRTGNEKLFF
.	TRBJ2-1	TRBD1	TRBV4-1	TGCGCCAGCAGGCAGTGGGACAGGGCCAATGAGCAGTTCTTC	CASRQWDRANEQFF
.	TRBJ1-3	.	TRBV5-5	TGTGCCAGCAGCTTGGCGGGGAAGCCTGGAAACACCATATATTTT	CASSLAGKPGNTIYF
.	TRBJ2-7	.	TRBV6-5	TGTGCCAGCAGTCTAAGCTATTCCTACGAGCAGTACTTC	CASSLSYSYEQYF
.	TRBJ2-3	TRBD2	TRBV5-4	TGTGCCAGCAGCTTTTTGGGACTAGCGGGCACAGATACGCAGTATTTT	CASSFLGLAGTDTQYF
once	TRBJ1-2	.	TRBV21-1	TGTGCCAGCAGCAAAGCCCCCTGGGACAGGGAGAGCGGCTACACCTTC	CASSKAPWDRESGYTF
.	TRBJ1-1	.	TRBV15	TGTGCCACCAGCAGGCGGCGGAGCACTGAAGCTTTCTTT	CATSRRRSTEAFF
.	TRBJ2-3	.	TRBV4-1	TGCGCCAGCAGCCGGATAGGGGCTACTTTCACAGATACGCAGTATTTT	CASSRIGATFTDTQYF
.	TRBJ2-2	.	TRBV30	TGTGCCTGGAGTGTCAACACGGGCACCGGGGAGCTGTTTTTT	CAWSVNTGTGELFF
.	TRBJ1-4	TRBD1	TRBV18	TGTGCCAGCTCACCTATGACAGGGGCGAATGAAAAACTGTTTTTT	CASSPMTGANEKLFF
.	TRBJ2-3	TRBD2	TRBV11-3	TGTGCCAGCAGCTCTAAGACTAGCTCAGATACGCAGTATTTT	CASSSKTSSDTQYF